This is a list of T cell receptor beta chains from one sample in a study of T cells after yellow fever vaccination. TCRdb itself ran the 5' RACE reads through MiXCR, one entry per CDR3 protein. The sample holds about 310,000 distinct CDR3 sequences, more than 3% seen once. This specimen was PBMCs, taken on the day of the yellow fever booster vaccination. The receptor source for this set is a man aged 18 to 29 who received the YFV17D yellow fever vaccine. Both conserved end residues are part of each CDR3. The D gene is left open where the match is weak. The size field is filled for only some rows; it gives once, few, many or a size class.

clone_size	v_call	j_call	d_call	cdr3_length	cdr3_aa	cdr3_nt
few	TRBV4-2	TRBJ1-4	.	15	CASSPQTVRGEKLFF	TGTGCCAGCAGCCCCCAGACTGTGAGGGGTGAAAAACTGTTTTTT
many	TRBV11-2	TRBJ1-3	.	13	CASSPFQGNTIYF	TGTGCCAGCAGCCCCTTCCAGGGAAACACCATATATTTT
many	TRBV7-6	TRBJ2-3	TRBD1	14	CASSGQGFTDTQYF	TGTGCCAGCAGTGGACAGGGGTTCACAGATACGCAGTATTTT
many	TRBV24-1	TRBJ2-1	.	17	CATSDSLEGGPGDEQFF	TGTGCCACCAGTGATTCCCTTGAGGGGGGGCCAGGGGATGAGCAGTTCTTC
.	TRBV10-3	TRBJ2-3	.	15	CAISETGPITDTQYF	TGTGCCATCAGTGAGACCGGGCCGATCACAGATACGCAGTATTTT
.	TRBV5-1	TRBJ2-1	TRBD2	14	CASSSNTEGGKQFF	TGCGCCAGCAGCTCCAATACGGAGGGAGGGAAGCAGTTCTTC
many	TRBV5-1	TRBJ1-6	.	15	CASSFISGVDSPLHF	TGCGCCAGCAGCTTCATTTCAGGGGTAGATTCACCCCTCCACTTT
few	TRBV28	TRBJ1-2	.	15	CASSLSGVGGYGYTF	TGTGCCAGCAGTTTATCGGGGGTAGGAGGCTATGGCTACACCTTC
.	TRBV20-1	TRBJ2-7	.	13	CSARGALPYEQYF	TGCAGTGCTAGGGGGGCCCTCCCCTACGAGCAGTACTTC
.	TRBV7-2	TRBJ2-7	.	14	CASSLDWDSYEQYF	TGTGCCAGCAGCTTAGATTGGGACTCCTACGAGCAGTACTTC
few	TRBV20-1	TRBJ2-1	.	14	CSAILGHHYNEQFF	TGCAGTGCTATACTAGGACACCACTACAATGAGCAGTTCTTC
many	TRBV9	TRBJ2-3	TRBD2	14	CASASGGATDTQYF	TGTGCCTCCGCTAGCGGGGGGGCCACAGATACGCAGTATTTT
many	TRBV24-1	TRBJ2-3	.	14	CATSDSSSTDTQYF	TGTGCCACCAGTGACTCATCTAGCACAGATACGCAGTATTTT
many	TRBV6-6	TRBJ1-5	.	16	CASSYSWEGGDQPQHF	TGTGCCAGCAGTTACTCATGGGAAGGAGGGGATCAGCCCCAGCATTTT
many	TRBV12-3/TRBV12-4	TRBJ1-5	.	14	CASTLGLLGQPQHF	TGTGCCAGCACCCTGGGCCTTTTAGGTCAGCCCCAGCATTTT
many	TRBV29-1	TRBJ2-7	.	13	CSVQRLFSYEQYF	TGCAGCGTTCAGAGATTATTTTCCTACGAGCAGTACTTC
few	TRBV27	TRBJ1-2	TRBD1	14	CASSFQGGFNGYTF	TGTGCCAGCAGTTTCCAGGGGGGGTTTAATGGCTACACCTTC
many	TRBV5-1	TRBJ1-1	.	14	CASSLVQLNTEAFF	TGCGCCAGCAGCTTGGTGCAGCTCAACACTGAAGCTTTCTTT
many	TRBV7-2	TRBJ2-7	TRBD1	12	CASSQNRGRQYF	TGTGCCAGCAGCCAAAACAGGGGGCGTCAGTACTTC
many	TRBV7-2	TRBJ1-2	.	16	CASSLSEGESSYGYTF	TGTGCCAGCAGCTTGTCAGAGGGAGAGTCTAGCTATGGCTACACCTTC
few	TRBV7-2	TRBJ2-7	.	13	CASSLGTRDEQYF	TGTGCCAGCAGCTTAGGGACTCGAGACGAGCAGTACTTC
few	TRBV20-1	TRBJ1-3	.	15	CSARRADASGNTIYF	TGCAGTGCTAGGAGGGCTGACGCCTCTGGAAACACCATATATTTT
many	TRBV7-9	TRBJ2-1	.	12	CASSLNFIEQFF	TGTGCCAGCAGTCTAAACTTCATCGAGCAGTTCTTC
many	TRBV5-1	TRBJ2-3	TRBD1	17	CASSWGPGTGSTDTQYF	TGCGCCAGCAGCTGGGGACCCGGGACAGGGTCCACAGATACGCAGTATTTT
many	TRBV7-9	TRBJ1-1	TRBD1	15	CASRMRDSPNTEAFF	TGTGCCAGCAGGATGCGGGACAGCCCCAACACTGAAGCTTTCTTT